This TCR beta chain comes out of a study of beta chain features in type 1 diabetes. General study findings and limits: There was a moderate but significant shortening of TCRB CDR3s in all four CD4+ subsets of Type 1 diabetes patients. Fewer junction insertions and more nucleotide deletions appeared in type 1 diabetes patients.

The CDR3 loop spans 12 amino acids. From germline, CDR1 is SGHNT and CDR2 YENEEA. V dropped 9 bases and J dropped 3; count of bases not matched to a gene: 5. The table lists this clone with a few counts. Antigen unknown. The isolated RNA, all of it, was reverse transcribed, so expressed TCRB transcripts were what got sequenced. Generated by immunoSEQ multiplex PCR, the TCRdb table keeps only in-frame clones and is missing some. The sample records 300,000 or so clones, 13% being singletons. The sequenced material came from naive CD4+ T cells from blood. The clonotype comes from a woman under 30 with type 1 diabetes. This chain links TRBV11-3 with TRBJ2-7, with 7 bases lining up with TRBD1. The CDR3 region has the DNA TGTGCCAGGGTGACAGGGTACTACGAGCAGTACGTC. Residues: CARVTGYYEQYV.